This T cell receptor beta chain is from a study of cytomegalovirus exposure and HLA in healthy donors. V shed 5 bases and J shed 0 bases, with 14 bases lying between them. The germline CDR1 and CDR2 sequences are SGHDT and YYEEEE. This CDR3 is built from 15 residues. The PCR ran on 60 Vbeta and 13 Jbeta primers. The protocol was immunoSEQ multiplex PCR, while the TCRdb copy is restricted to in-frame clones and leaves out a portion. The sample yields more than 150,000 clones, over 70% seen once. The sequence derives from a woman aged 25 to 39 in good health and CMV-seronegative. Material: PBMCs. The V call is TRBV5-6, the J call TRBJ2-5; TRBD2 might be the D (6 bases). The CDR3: CASRSLREYQETQYF. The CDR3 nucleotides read TGTGCCAGCAGGTCCCTCCGGGAGTACCAAGAGACCCAGTACTTC.